This T cell receptor (beta chain) was sequenced during a study of cytomegalovirus exposure and HLA in healthy donors. Study overall: Earlier, 150 million to 200 million T cells were analyzed, and some 120 million unique TCR beta sequences were found among them.

Comment on this clone: Its antigen is undetermined.

General study findings and limits: TCR beta V- and J-gene trimming, according to a later analysis, was linked to a missense DCLRE1C variant. The authors judged a highly shared variant cluster likely a sequencing artifact. Analysis performed later showed TCR beta chains linked to HLA being more clonally expanded than equally common others.

Primers for the PCR totalled 60 Vbeta and 13 Jbeta. Clones were sequenced by immunoSEQ multiplex PCR, and TCRdb holds only the in-frame ones, with some missing. This table has just over 200,000 clones, approximately 70% appearing once. Germline CDR1 MGHRA, CDR2 YSYEKL. With V trimmed by 7 bases and J by 2 bases, 15 bases remained unmatched. CDR3 length: 17 residues. The chain is built from TRBV4-1 and TRBJ2-3; TRBD2 matches 7 bases. This sequence originates from a man aged 40-49 years in good health and CMV-seropositive. The source material was PBMCs. This CDR3 reads CASTISGGGRNTDTQYF. The CDR3 DNA is TGCGCCAGCACCATCAGTGGGGGAGGGCGCAACACAGATACGCAGTATTTT.